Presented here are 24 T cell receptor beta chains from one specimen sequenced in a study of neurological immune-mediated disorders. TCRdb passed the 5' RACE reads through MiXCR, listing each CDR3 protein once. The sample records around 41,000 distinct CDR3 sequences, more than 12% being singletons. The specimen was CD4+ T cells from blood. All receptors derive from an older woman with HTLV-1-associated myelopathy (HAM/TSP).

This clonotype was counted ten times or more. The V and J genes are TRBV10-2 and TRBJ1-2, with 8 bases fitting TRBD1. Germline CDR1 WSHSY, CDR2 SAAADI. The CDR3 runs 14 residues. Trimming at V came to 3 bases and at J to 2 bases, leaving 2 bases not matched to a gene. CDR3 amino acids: CASSDRGPNYGYTF. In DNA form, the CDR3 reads TGCGCCAGCAGTGACAGGGGGCCAAACTATGGCTACACCTTC.

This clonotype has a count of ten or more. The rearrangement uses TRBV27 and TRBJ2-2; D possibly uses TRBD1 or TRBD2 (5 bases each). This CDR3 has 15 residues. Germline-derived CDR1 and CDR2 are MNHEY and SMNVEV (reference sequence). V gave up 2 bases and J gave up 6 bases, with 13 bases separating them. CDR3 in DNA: TGTGCCAGCAGTTTACGAGTGTCGGGGCCCGGGGAGCTGTTTTTT. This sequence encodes CASSLRVSGPGELFF.

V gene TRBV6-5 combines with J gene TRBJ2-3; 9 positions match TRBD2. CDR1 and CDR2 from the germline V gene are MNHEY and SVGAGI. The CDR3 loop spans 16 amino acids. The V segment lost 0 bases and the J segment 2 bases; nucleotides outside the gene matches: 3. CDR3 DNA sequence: TGTGCCAGCAGTTACTCGACTAGCGGATCCACAGATACGCAGTATTTT. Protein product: CASSYSTSGSTDTQYF.

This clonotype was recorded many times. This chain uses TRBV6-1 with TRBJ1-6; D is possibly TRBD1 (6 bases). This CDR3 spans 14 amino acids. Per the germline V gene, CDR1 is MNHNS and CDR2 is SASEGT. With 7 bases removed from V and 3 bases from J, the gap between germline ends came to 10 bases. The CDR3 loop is CASTAGDYNSPLHF. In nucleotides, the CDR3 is TGTGCCAGCACTGCAGGGGACTATAATTCACCCCTCCACTTT.

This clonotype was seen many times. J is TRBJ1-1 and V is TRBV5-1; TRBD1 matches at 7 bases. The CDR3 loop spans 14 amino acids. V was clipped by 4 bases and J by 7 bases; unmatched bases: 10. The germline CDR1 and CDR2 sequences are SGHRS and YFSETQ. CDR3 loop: CASSPGTVADEAFF. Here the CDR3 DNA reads TGCGCCAGCAGCCCCGGGACAGTCGCGGATGAAGCTTTCTTT.

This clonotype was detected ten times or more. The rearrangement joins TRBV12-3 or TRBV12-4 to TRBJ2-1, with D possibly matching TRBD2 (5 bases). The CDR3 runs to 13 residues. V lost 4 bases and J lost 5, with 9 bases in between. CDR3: CASSSRGHNEQFF. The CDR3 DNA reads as TGTGCCAGCAGTTCTCGGGGTCACAATGAGCAGTTCTTC.

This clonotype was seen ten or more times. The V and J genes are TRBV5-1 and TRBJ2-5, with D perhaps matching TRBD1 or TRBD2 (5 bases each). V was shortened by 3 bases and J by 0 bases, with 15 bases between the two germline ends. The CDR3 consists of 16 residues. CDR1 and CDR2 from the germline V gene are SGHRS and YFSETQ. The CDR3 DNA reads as TGCGCCAGCAGCTCTCCCTCGGGGACGTACCAAGAGACCCAGTACTTC. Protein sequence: CASSSPSGTYQETQYF.

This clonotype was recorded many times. In DNA, the CDR3 is TGCGCCAGCAGCAGGGGACTAGCGGGGGGGGCCCCAGATACGCAGTATTTT. Translated: CASSRGLAGGAPDTQYF. The V and J genes are TRBV5-1 and TRBJ2-3; 16 nucleotides align to TRBD2. Per germline, CDR1 SGHRS and CDR2 YFSETQ. The CDR3 covers 17 residues. The ends lost 4 bases at V and 4 bases at J; junction bases unmatched: 6.

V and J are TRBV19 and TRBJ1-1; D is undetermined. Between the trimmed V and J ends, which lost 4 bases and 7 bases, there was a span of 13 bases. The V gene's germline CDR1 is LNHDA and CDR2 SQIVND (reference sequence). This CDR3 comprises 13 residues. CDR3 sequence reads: CASSTDWGNEAFF. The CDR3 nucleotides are TGTGCCAGTAGTACCGACTGGGGTAATGAAGCTTTCTTT.

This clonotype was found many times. CDR3 region: CASGPRDLYSGYTF. Written as DNA, the CDR3 is TGTGCCAGCGGACCCCGGGACTTATATTCTGGCTACACCTTC. The rearrangement joins TRBV12-3 or TRBV12-4 to TRBJ1-2; the D gene is possibly TRBD1 (5 bases). The CDR3 loop spans 14 amino acids. V was pared by 8 bases and J by 7 bases, with 20 bases between.

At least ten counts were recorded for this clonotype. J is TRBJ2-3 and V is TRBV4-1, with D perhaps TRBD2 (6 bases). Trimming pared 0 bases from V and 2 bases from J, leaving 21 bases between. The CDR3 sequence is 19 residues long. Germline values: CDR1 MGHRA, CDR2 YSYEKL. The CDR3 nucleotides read TGCGCCAGCAGCCAAGAGGTGGGGGGTTCGGGGGTCGACACAGATACGCAGTATTTT. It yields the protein CASSQEVGGSGVDTDTQYF.

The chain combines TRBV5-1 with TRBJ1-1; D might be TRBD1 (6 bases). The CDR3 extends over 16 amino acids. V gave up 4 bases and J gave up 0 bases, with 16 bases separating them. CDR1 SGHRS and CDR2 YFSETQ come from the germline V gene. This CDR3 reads CASSPGQTPMNTEAFF. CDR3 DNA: TGCGCCAGCAGCCCCGGACAGACTCCGATGAACACTGAAGCTTTCTTT.

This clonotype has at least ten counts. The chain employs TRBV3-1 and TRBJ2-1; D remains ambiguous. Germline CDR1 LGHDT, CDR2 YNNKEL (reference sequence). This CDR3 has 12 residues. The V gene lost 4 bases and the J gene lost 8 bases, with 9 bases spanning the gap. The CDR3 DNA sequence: TGTGCCAGCAGCCCGTCTGTAGATGAGCAGTTCTTC. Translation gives CASSPSVDEQFF.

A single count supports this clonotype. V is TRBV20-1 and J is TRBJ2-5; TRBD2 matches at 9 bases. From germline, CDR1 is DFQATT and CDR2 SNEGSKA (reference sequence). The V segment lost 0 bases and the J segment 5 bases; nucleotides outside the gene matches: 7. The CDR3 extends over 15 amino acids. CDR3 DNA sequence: TGCAGTGCTAGAGAGGGCGGGAGGGCCGTGGAGACCCAGTACTTC. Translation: CSAREGGRAVETQYF.

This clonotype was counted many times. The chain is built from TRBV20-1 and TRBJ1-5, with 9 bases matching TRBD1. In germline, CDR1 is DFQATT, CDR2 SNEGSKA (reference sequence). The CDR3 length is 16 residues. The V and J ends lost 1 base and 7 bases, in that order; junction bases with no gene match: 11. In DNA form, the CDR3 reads TGCAGTGCTAGAGGAGCAGGGACAGGGAGTAAGCAGCCCCAGCATTTT. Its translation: CSARGAGTGSKQPQHF.

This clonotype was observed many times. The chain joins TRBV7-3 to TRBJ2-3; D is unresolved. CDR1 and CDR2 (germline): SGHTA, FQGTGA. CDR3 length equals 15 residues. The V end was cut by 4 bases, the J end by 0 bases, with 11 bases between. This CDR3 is CASSSLGISTDTQYF. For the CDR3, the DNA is TGTGCCAGCAGCTCGCTAGGAATCAGCACAGATACGCAGTATTTT.

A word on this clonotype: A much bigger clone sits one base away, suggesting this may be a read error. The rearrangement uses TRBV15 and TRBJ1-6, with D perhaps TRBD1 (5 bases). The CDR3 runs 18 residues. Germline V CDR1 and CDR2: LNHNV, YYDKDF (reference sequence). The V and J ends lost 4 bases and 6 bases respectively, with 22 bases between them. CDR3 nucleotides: TGTGCCACCAGCATCGCGCCGGCCCCGGGACTGTTTAATTCACCCCTCCACTTT. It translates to CATSIAPAPGLFNSPLHF.

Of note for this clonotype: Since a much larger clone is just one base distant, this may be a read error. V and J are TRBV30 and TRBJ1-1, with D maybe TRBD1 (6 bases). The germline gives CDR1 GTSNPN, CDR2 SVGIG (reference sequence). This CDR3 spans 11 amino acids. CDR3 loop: CSWQGGTEAFF. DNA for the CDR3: TGTTCCTGGCAAGGGGGGACTGAAGCTTTCTTT.

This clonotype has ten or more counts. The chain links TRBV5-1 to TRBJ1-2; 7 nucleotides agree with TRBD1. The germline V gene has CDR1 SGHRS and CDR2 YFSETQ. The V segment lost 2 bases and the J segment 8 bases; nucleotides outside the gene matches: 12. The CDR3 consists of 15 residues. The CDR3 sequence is CASSFQGGPSYGYTF. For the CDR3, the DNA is TGCGCCAGCAGCTTCCAAGGGGGCCCTAGCTACGGCTACACCTTC.

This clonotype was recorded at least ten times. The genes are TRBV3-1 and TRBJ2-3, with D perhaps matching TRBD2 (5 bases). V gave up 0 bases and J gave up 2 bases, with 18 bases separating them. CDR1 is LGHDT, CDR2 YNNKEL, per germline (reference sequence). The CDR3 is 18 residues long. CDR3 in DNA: TGTGCCAGCAGCCAAGATTTTGCAAGCGGACTCTACACAGATACGCAGTATTTT. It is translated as CASSQDFASGLYTDTQYF.

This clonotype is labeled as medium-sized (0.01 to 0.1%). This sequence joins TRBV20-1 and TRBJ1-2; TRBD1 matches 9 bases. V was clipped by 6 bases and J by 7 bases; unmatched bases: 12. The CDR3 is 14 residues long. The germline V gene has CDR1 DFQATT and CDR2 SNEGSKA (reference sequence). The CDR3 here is CSARPKQGALGYTF. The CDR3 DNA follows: TGCAGTGCCAGACCAAAACAGGGGGCGCTTGGCTACACCTTC.

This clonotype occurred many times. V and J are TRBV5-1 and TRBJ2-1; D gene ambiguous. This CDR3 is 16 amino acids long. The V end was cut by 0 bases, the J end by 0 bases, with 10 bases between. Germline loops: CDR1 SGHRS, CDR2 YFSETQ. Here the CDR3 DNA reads TGCGCCAGCAGCTTGGCCGTCCCTTACTCCTACAATGAGCAGTTCTTC. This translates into CASSLAVPYSYNEQFF.

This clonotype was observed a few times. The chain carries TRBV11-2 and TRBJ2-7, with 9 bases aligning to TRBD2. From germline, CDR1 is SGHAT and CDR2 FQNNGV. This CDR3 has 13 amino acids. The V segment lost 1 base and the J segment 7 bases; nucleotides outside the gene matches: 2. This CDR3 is CASSLGTSGEQYF. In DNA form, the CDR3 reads TGTGCCAGCAGCTTAGGTACTAGCGGGGAGCAGTACTTC.

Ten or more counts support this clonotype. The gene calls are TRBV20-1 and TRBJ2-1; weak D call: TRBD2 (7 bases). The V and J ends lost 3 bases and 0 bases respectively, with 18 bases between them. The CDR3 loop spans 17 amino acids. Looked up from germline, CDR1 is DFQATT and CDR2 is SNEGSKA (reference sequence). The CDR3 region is CSASESTGGNSYNEQFF. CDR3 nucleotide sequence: TGCAGTGCTAGCGAGTCGACGGGGGGCAACTCCTACAATGAGCAGTTCTTC.